A single sample is the source of the 5 T cell receptor beta chains below, sequenced in a study of shared clonotypes between healthy human individuals. The protocol was immunoSEQ multiplex PCR, while the TCRdb copy is restricted to in-frame clones and leaves out a portion. The table has under 600,000 clones, 97% seen once. The material sequenced was naive CD4+ T cells sorted from blood. Subset defined: CD45RA+ positively selected. The receptors here all came from a woman aged 30 to 39 in good health.

This sequence joins TRBV28 and TRBJ1-1; a weak D match, TRBD1 (6 bases). This CDR3 contains 14 residues. The germline V gene has CDR1 MDHEN and CDR2 SYDVKM. Between the trimmed V and J ends, which lost 6 bases and 0 bases, there was a span of 11 bases. CDR3 DNA sequence: TGTGCCAGCAGGGAACAGGGTATGAACACTGAAGCTTTCTTT. Residues: CASREQGMNTEAFF. The variable domain in full, completed from reference TRBV28 and TRBJ1-1, reads DVKVTQSSRYLVKRTGEKVFLECVQDMDHENMFWYRQDPGLGLRLIYFSYDVKMKEKGDIPEGYSVSREKKERFSLILESASTNQTSMYLCASREQGMNTEAFFGQGTRLTVV.

This chain joins TRBV19 and TRBJ2-3; D perhaps matches TRBD2 (5 bases). Trimming stripped 3 bases from V and 8 bases from J, with 21 bases between. CDR1 and CDR2 from the germline V gene are LNHDA and SQIVND (reference sequence). The CDR3 sequence is 16 residues long. CDR3 DNA sequence: TGTGCCAGTAGTATCTTCGGGTGGCCGGGATCGGCTACGCAGTATTTT. It translates to CASSIFGWPGSATQYF. Full variable domain (remainder filled in from reference TRBV19 and TRBJ2-3): DGGITQSPKYLFRKEGQNVTLSCEQNLNHDAMYWYRQDPGQGLRLIYYSQIVNDFQKGDIAEGYSVSREKKESFPLTVTSAQKNPTAFYLCASSIFGWPGSATQYFGPGTRLTVL.

V and J are TRBV7-9 and TRBJ2-5; D gene uncertain. Germline CDR1 reads SEHNR; CDR2 reads FQNEAQ (reference sequence). The V end was cut by 4 bases, the J end by 1 base, with 13 bases between. This CDR3 contains 15 residues. The CDR3, as DNA: TGTGCCAGCAGCTCGGCAGGATCAACCCAAGAGACCCAGTACTTC. Translating gives CASSSAGSTQETQYF.

The rearrangement uses TRBV2 and TRBJ1-1; no reliable D call. The CDR3 covers 12 residues. V was cut by 9 bases and J by 0 bases, with 8 bases left in between. Germline assignment: CDR1 SNHLY and CDR2 FYNNEI. The CDR3 is CARQTVNTEAFF. In nucleotides, the CDR3 is TGTGCCAGACAGACGGTGAACACTGAAGCTTTCTTT. Based on the CDR3 plus reference TRBV2 and TRBJ1-1, the full variable domain is EPEVTQTPSHQVTQMGQEVILRCVPISNHLYFYWYRQILGQKVEFLVSFYNNEISEKSEIFDDQFSVERPDGSNFTLKIRSTKLEDSAMYFCARQTVNTEAFFGQGTRLTVV.

The gene calls are TRBV28 and TRBJ2-7, with TRBD2 identical over 11 bases. Germline V gene data show CDR1 as MDHEN and CDR2 as SYDVKM. The J segment lost 0 bases and the V segment lost 4 bases, leaving 5 bases of the junction unmatched. The CDR3 sequence is 16 residues long. The CDR3 spells CASSSPGLADSYEQYF. The CDR3 DNA follows: TGTGCCAGCAGTTCACCGGGACTAGCGGACTCCTACGAGCAGTACTTC.